This T cell receptor (beta chain) appears in the sequencing data of a study of blood T cell repertoires in COVID-19. Study-wide context: Some COVID-19 samples were acute and others convalescent; all came from the United States, Italy and Spain.

Participants, about 18 to 89 years old, spanned 25 or so US areas. In assigning cohorts, the study relied on participant-reported clinical history. In the original workflow: Amplification of reference gene primers was used by the study to estimate nucleated cell counts. This table comes from immunoSEQ multiplex PCR, and its TCRdb copy is limited to in-frame clones, with some not included. V and J calls and clone size are as listed in that table; D and trimming were resolved from the DNA. This table has hundreds of thousands of clones, about 91% appearing once. In this sample, this clone turned up a few times. The sequence was obtained from a woman in her thirties or forties with acute COVID-19. Sequenced: PBMCs or T cells enriched from blood (not recorded which).

The CDR3 coding sequence is TGCGCCAGCAGCTTGGATGGGGGCGATCAGCCCCAGCATTTT. It codes for CASSLDGGDQPQHF. The chain recombines TRBV5-1 with TRBJ1-5, with D possibly matching TRBD1 (6 bases). The CDR3 is made up of 14 amino acids. Trimming took off 0 bases at V and 5 bases at J, with 9 bases between the two ends. Germline V lookup: CDR1 SGHRS, CDR2 YFSETQ.